This TCR beta chain was recovered during a study of T cells of healthy individuals. TCRdb used MiXCR to reprocess the 5' RACE reads, holding one entry per CDR3 protein. In the table there are 85,000 to 100,000 distinct CDR3 sequences, under 20% of which are singletons. The CDR3 contains 14 residues. The germline gives CDR1 MDHEN, CDR2 SYDVKM. V dropped 10 bases and J dropped 4 bases, with 17 bases sitting between them. V usage is TRBV28 and J usage is TRBJ2-1; tentative D call: TRBD2 (5 bases). The receptor comes from a human donor in good health. The CDR3 protein is CATAGSFLYNEQFF. The CDR3 DNA sequence: TGTGCCACCGCGGGCAGTTTTCTTTACAATGAGCAGTTCTTC.